Listed below are T cell receptor beta chains from one sample, sequenced in a study of T-cell reconstitution after alpha-beta-depleted transplantation in children. TCRdb re-derived calls from the PCR reads in MiXCR, one entry per CDR3 protein. This table has about 200,000 distinct CDR3 sequences, roughly 6.6% appearing once. Sequencing was performed on PBMCs, taken before TCRalphabeta/CD19-depleted stem cell transplant. These receptors originate from a boy aged 2-9 years with acute lymphoblastic leukemia, due to receive a stem cell transplant. Each CDR3 is given with its conserved first and last residue. Size is omitted from some rows. Given values are once, few, many or a class for expanded clones.

V gene: TRBV2
clone size: few
J gene: TRBJ2-5
CDR3 protein: CASRSVSGQETQYF

V gene: TRBV29-1
clone size: many
J gene: TRBJ2-1
CDR3 protein: CSVDKDRREQFF

V gene: TRBV11-2
clone size: NA
J gene: TRBJ2-1
CDR3 protein: CASSLVVGSFSSYNEQFF

V gene: TRBV12-3/TRBV12-4
clone size: many
J gene: TRBJ2-7
CDR3 protein: CASSLALGEGSYEQYF

V gene: TRBV30
clone size: NA
J gene: TRBJ2-5
CDR3 protein: CAWSDGGETQYF

V gene: TRBV29-1
clone size: many
J gene: TRBJ1-1
CDR3 protein: CSVGYQGNTEAFF

V gene: TRBV28
clone size: few
J gene: TRBJ2-4
CDR3 protein: CASQGGSPRSWTKNIQYF

V gene: TRBV5-1
clone size: many
J gene: TRBJ2-2
CDR3 protein: CASSLAGAANTGELFF

V gene: TRBV7-2
clone size: few
J gene: TRBJ2-5
CDR3 protein: CASSSGLSTQYF

V gene: TRBV29-1
clone size: few
J gene: TRBJ1-2
CDR3 protein: CSVFRDRGTYGYTF

V gene: TRBV7-9
clone size: many
J gene: TRBJ2-7
CDR3 protein: CASSLQGPEQYF

V gene: TRBV6-2/TRBV6-3
clone size: NA
J gene: TRBJ2-7
CDR3 protein: CASGVLRFRGGLSSYEQYF

V gene: TRBV5-1
clone size: few
J gene: TRBJ2-1
CDR3 protein: CASSTPPGTGGYNEQFF

V gene: TRBV9
clone size: few
J gene: TRBJ2-7
CDR3 protein: CASSPRAGLDEQYF

V gene: TRBV4-1
clone size: NA
J gene: TRBJ1-3
CDR3 protein: CASSQDPGAVGNAIYF

V gene: TRBV7-9
clone size: many
J gene: TRBJ2-1
CDR3 protein: CASSLVHSGLPKNEQFF

V gene: TRBV7-9
clone size: few
J gene: TRBJ2-7
CDR3 protein: CASSPRSGSGSYEQYF

V gene: TRBV7-2
clone size: many
J gene: TRBJ2-2
CDR3 protein: CASSPPRTSGRGELFF

V gene: TRBV3-1
clone size: few
J gene: TRBJ1-3
CDR3 protein: CASSQGQGDGNTIYF

V gene: TRBV18
clone size: many
J gene: TRBJ2-1
CDR3 protein: CASSPGNRGNNEQFF

V gene: TRBV7-9
clone size: many
J gene: TRBJ1-2
CDR3 protein: CASSLATEGGYTF

V gene: TRBV12-3/TRBV12-4
clone size: many
J gene: TRBJ2-7
CDR3 protein: CASSFDGTAQYF

V gene: TRBV7-8
clone size: many
J gene: TRBJ2-5
CDR3 protein: CASSLALTSMGETQYF

V gene: TRBV6-4
clone size: many
J gene: TRBJ2-2
CDR3 protein: CASSDSLAGAGELFF

V gene: TRBV5-6
clone size: few
J gene: TRBJ2-5
CDR3 protein: CASSLVAVQETQYF

V gene: TRBV5-1
clone size: NA
J gene: TRBJ1-2
CDR3 protein: CASSLSGDRGRGYTF

V gene: TRBV15
clone size: NA
J gene: TRBJ2-1
CDR3 protein: CATSRPYNEQFF

V gene: TRBV27
clone size: many
J gene: TRBJ2-1
CDR3 protein: CASSLMGDEQFF

V gene: TRBV7-3
clone size: many
J gene: TRBJ2-7
CDR3 protein: CASSLTGGGRFNEQYF

V gene: TRBV5-6
clone size: NA
J gene: TRBJ2-7
CDR3 protein: CASSFASGYEQYF

V gene: TRBV28
clone size: many
J gene: TRBJ2-1
CDR3 protein: CASSLQLGEQFF

V gene: TRBV9
clone size: few
J gene: TRBJ2-3
CDR3 protein: CASSAGGRGYTDTQYF

V gene: TRBV15
clone size: NA
J gene: TRBJ2-1
CDR3 protein: CATSRDPSGSQFF

V gene: TRBV13
clone size: many
J gene: TRBJ2-2
CDR3 protein: CASSSRGARTGELFF

V gene: TRBV7-8
clone size: NA
J gene: TRBJ2-3
CDR3 protein: CASRVTGSDTQYF

V gene: TRBV5-5
clone size: NA
J gene: TRBJ1-1
CDR3 protein: CASSLERGRVTEAFF

V gene: TRBV12-3/TRBV12-4
clone size: many
J gene: TRBJ2-7
CDR3 protein: CASSRGGTLYEQYF

V gene: TRBV5-6
clone size: many
J gene: TRBJ2-5
CDR3 protein: CASSLAALGGVWYF

V gene: TRBV14
clone size: few
J gene: TRBJ2-2
CDR3 protein: CASSQDHLNTGELFF

V gene: TRBV28
clone size: many
J gene: TRBJ2-7
CDR3 protein: CASSFRLNKYEQYF

V gene: TRBV6-2/TRBV6-3
clone size: many
J gene: TRBJ1-5
CDR3 protein: CASSYSSTGSNQPQHF

V gene: TRBV15
clone size: many
J gene: TRBJ1-1
CDR3 protein: CATSVGQGNTEAFF

V gene: TRBV25-1
clone size: few
J gene: TRBJ1-1
CDR3 protein: CASSNKQGRNTEAFF

V gene: TRBV24-1
clone size: few
J gene: TRBJ2-3
CDR3 protein: CATSTHTDTQYF

V gene: TRBV20-1
clone size: many
J gene: TRBJ2-3
CDR3 protein: CSARSYPEWYF